This entry features one T cell receptor (beta chain) sequence. Its specificity is unknown. Everyone who donated was a healthy bone marrow donor. This record comes from a study of cytomegalovirus exposure and HLA in healthy donors. Whole-study findings and limits: Most CMV-associated TCR beta chains appeared HLA-restricted in a later analysis. Researchers reported that a few CMV-associated chains were confirmed in vitro as CMV antigen-specific.

Germline CDR1 reads SEHNR; CDR2 reads FQNEAQ (reference sequence). V shed 4 bases and J 4 bases; nucleotides not matched to a gene: 0. This CDR3 region has 13 residues. PCR primers comprised 60 Vbeta and 13 Jbeta primers. Method: immunoSEQ multiplex PCR; TCRdb's copy keeps in-frame clones and lacks some. The sample holds around 100,000 clones; 65% to 80% are singletons and the top ten take around 4.9%. The sequence came from a man between 25 and 39 years old in good health and CMV-seropositive. Sequencing used PBMCs. The J gene is TRBJ2-1, the V gene TRBV7-9; 8 bases fit TRBD1. Here the CDR3 reads CASSYRGYNEQFF. CDR3 sequence (DNA): TGTGCCAGCAGCTACAGGGGGTACAATGAGCAGTTCTTC.